These 11 T cell receptor beta chains share one sample of origin, sequenced in a study of identical twins. MiXCR, applied by TCRdb to the 5' RACE reads, yields one record per CDR3 protein. The sample contains about 520,000 distinct CDR3 sequences, about 20% of which appear only once. These data also formed part of another study, on T cells expressing NK-cell markers.

Sequenced sample: CD4+ T cells sorted from blood. These receptors came from a woman between 18 and 30 years old in good health.

The V gene is TRBV6-5, the J gene TRBJ1-3; D gene uncertain. This CDR3 contains 14 residues. CDR1 MNHEY and CDR2 SVGAGI come from the germline V gene. V lost 0 bases and J lost 3, with 6 bases in between. CDR3 sequence reads: CASSYSGNGNTIYF. For the CDR3, the DNA is TGTGCCAGCAGTTACTCGGGGAATGGAAACACCATATATTTT.

This sequence joins TRBV5-5 and TRBJ2-5, with 9 bases fitting TRBD2. The CDR3 contains 15 residues. CDR1 is SGHKS, CDR2 YYEKEE, per germline (reference sequence). V lost 6 bases to trimming and J lost 4 bases; unmatched junction nucleotides: 10. The CDR3 spells CASTLGGRASETQYF. For the CDR3, the DNA is TGTGCCAGCACCCTTGGCGGGAGGGCCTCAGAGACCCAGTACTTC.

There are a few counts of this clonotype. The chain joins TRBV12-3 or TRBV12-4 to TRBJ2-2, with TRBD2 as a possible D gene (6 bases). The CDR3 extends over 15 amino acids. V dropped 3 bases and J dropped 1 base, with 9 bases sitting between them. CDR3 bases: TGTGCCAGCAGTTTGGGACTTCGGAACACCGGGGAGCTGTTTTTT. This translates into CASSLGLRNTGELFF.

The V and J genes are TRBV18 and TRBJ2-1; 7 bases are a match to TRBD2. The V and J ends lost 2 bases and 7 bases, in that order; junction bases with no gene match: 8. The CDR3 totals 15 residues. CDR1 and CDR2 from the germline V gene are KGHSH and LQKENI. CDR3 in amino acids: CASSPSTARGNEQFF. The CDR3 region has the DNA TGTGCCAGCTCACCATCCACCGCGCGGGGGAATGAGCAGTTCTTC.

About this clonotype itself: One end of the junction fails to match germline, which may point to a read error. CDR3 sequence reads: CACSFFAGRYSGANVLTF. The CDR3 nucleotides are TGTGCCTGCAGTTTTTTTGCAGGTAGATACTCTGGGGCCAACGTCCTGACTTTC. V usage is TRBV12-3 or TRBV12-4 and J usage is TRBJ2-6; D ambiguous. The CDR3 contains 18 residues.

The chain links TRBV12-5 to TRBJ2-5, with TRBD2 identical over 10 bases. CDR1 is LGHNT and CDR2 is FRNRAP in the germline V gene. The CDR3 is 17 amino acids. V was clipped by 4 bases and J by 5 bases; unmatched bases: 13. The DNA of the CDR3 is TGTGCTAGTGGTTCTTCTAGCGGGGGCCAGCCAAGGGAGACCCAGTACTTC. Protein sequence: CASGSSSGGQPRETQYF. Full variable domain (outside the CDR3, taken from reference TRBV12-5 and TRBJ2-5): DARVTQTPRHKVTEMGQEVTMRCQPILGHNTVFWYRQTMMQGLELLAYFRNRAPLDDSGMPKDRFSAEMPDATLATLKIQPSEPRDSAVYFCASGSSSGGQPRETQYFGPGTRLLVL.

This clonotype was observed at least ten times. The rearrangement links TRBV7-2 to TRBJ2-7, with D perhaps assigned TRBD1 or TRBD2 (5 bases each). The length of the CDR3 is 15 residues. Germline V gene lookup returns CDR1 SGHTA and CDR2 FQGNSA. V was clipped by 1 base and J by 3 bases, with 13 bases between them. The CDR3 nucleotides are TGTGCCAGCAGCTTAGACGGGACGGGCTTCTACGAGCAGTACTTC. It yields the protein CASSLDGTGFYEQYF.

This clonotype was seen many times. The chain joins TRBV6-2 or TRBV6-3 to TRBJ2-3, with a tentative D call TRBD1 (6 bases). V lost 3 bases and J 4 bases, leaving 14 bases between the germline ends. The CDR3 is 15 amino acids. The germline V gene has CDR1 MNHEY and CDR2 SVGEGT. CDR3 coding DNA: TGTGCCAGCAGTTATCTCGGAGAGGGGGCAGATACGCAGTATTTT. Its translation is CASSYLGEGADTQYF.

The chain links TRBV6-8 to TRBJ2-5; possibly TRBD2 for D (5 bases). V lost 0 bases and J 5 bases, leaving 13 bases between the germline ends. The CDR3 is 15 amino acids. Germline CDR1 and CDR2: MNHGY and SAAAGT. The CDR3 coding sequence is TGTGCCAGCAGTTACTCGCCTAGTTGGAGGGAGACCCAGTACTTC. Its protein product is CASSYSPSWRETQYF.

A word on this clonotype: The junction differs from germline at one of its ends, possibly a read error. The V gene is TRBV10-3, the J gene TRBJ2-3; 7 nucleotides line up with TRBD1. Germline values: CDR1 ENHRY, CDR2 SYGVKD. The CDR3 extends over 15 amino acids. The CDR3 DNA reads TGTGCCATCAGTTCGCCGGGACCAGGGACAGATACGCAGTATTTC. It encodes CAISSPGPGTDTQYF.

This clonotype was picked up a small number of times. The genes are TRBV25-1 and TRBJ2-6, with 7 bases lining up with TRBD2. The CDR3 consists of 19 residues. CDR1 is MGHDK, CDR2 SYGVNS, per germline. V lost 1 base, J lost 2 bases, and 11 bases stayed unmatched. The CDR3 reads CASSESRAGRAPGANVLTF. The CDR3 DNA is TGTGCCAGCAGTGAATCCAGAGCGGGAAGGGCGCCTGGGGCCAACGTCCTGACTTTC.